The entry that follows covers one T cell receptor beta chain sequence. The read ends 3 residues early relative to the CDR3; the germline J gene fills the gap. This entry belongs to a study of T cells in women clearing cervical HPV infection. The method was immunoSEQ multiplex PCR; TCRdb's version includes in-frame clones alone and lacks a portion of them. The sample has some 50,000 clones. Germline CDR1 and CDR2: MNHEY and SVGEGT. This CDR3 has 14 residues. Sequenced material: blood buffy coat. The TCR was taken from a woman between 18 and 70 years old with a cervical HPV16 infection that either progressed to CIN3+ or cleared (not recorded which). The chain is built from TRBV6-2 or TRBV6-3 and TRBJ1-2; D not resolved. CDR3 loop: CASSPFGGQMGYTF. The DNA read from the CDR3 is TGTGCCAGCAGTCCGTTCGGAGGGCAAATGGGC.